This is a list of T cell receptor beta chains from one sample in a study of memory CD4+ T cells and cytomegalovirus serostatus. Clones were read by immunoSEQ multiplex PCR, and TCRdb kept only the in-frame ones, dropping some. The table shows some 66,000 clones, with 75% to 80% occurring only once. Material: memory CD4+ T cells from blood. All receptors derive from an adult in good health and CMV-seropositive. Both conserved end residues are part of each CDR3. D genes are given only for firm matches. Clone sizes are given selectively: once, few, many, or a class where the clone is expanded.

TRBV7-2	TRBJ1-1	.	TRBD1	CASSPQGGYTEAFF	TGTGCCAGCAGCCCGCAGGGGGGGTACACTGAAGCTTTCTTT
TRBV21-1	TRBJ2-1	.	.	CASIAASGRCEQFF	TGTGCCAGCATCGCGGCTAGCGGGAGATGTGAGCAGTTCTTC
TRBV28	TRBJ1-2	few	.	CASSTDGSNYGYTF	TGTGCCAGCAGTACGGACGGATCTAACTATGGCTACACCTTC
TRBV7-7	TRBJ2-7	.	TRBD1	CASSLGGQGYEQYF	TGTGCTAGCAGCTTAGGGGGACAGGGGTACGAGCAGTACTTC
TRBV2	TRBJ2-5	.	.	CASRTFTQETQYF	TGTGCCAGCAGGACATTTACCCAAGAGACCCAGTACTTC
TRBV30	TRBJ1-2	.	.	CAWSKTGDNYGYTF	TGTGCCTGGAGTAAGACAGGCGATAACTATGGCTACACCTTC
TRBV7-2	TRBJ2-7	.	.	CASSPNRVYEQYF	TGTGCCAGCAGTCCTAACAGGGTGTACGAGCAGTACTTC
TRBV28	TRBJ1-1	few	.	CASSYGRVRGVGETFF	TGTGCCAGCAGCTATGGCCGGGTGAGGGGGGTTGGAGAAACTTTCTTT
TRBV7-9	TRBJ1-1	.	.	CASSLEQSTEAFF	TGTGCCAGCAGCTTAGAACAAAGCACTGAAGCTTTCTTT
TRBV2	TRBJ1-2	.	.	CASRWDGHGYTF	TGTGCCAGCAGATGGGACGGCCATGGCTACACCTTC
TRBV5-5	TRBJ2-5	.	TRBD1	CASSTQGATQGTQYF	TGTGCCAGCAGCACACAGGGGGCGACCCAGGGGACCCAGTACTTC
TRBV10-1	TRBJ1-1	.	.	CASSESRGGQGPKNTEAFF	TGCGCCAGCAGTGAGTCCAGGGGCGGTCAGGGGCCCAAGAACACTGAAGCTTTCTTT
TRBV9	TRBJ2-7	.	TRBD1	CASSGTENSYEQYF	TGTGCCAGCTCAGGGACAGAGAACTCCTACGAGCAGTACTTC
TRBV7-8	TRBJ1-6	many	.	CASSQKGGPLHF	TGTGCCAGCAGCCAAAAGGGTGGACCCCTCCACTTT
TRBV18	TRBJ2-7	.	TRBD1	CASSIQGGYEQYF	TGTGCCAGCTCCATACAGGGGGGCTACGAGCAGTACTTC
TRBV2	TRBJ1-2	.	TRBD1	CASSRGQGIYGYTF	TGTGCCAGCAGCCGTGGACAGGGGATCTATGGCTACACCTTC